This is a list of T cell receptor beta chains from one sample in a study of control samples from healthy donors and cancer patients. Profiled with immunoSEQ multiplex PCR; TCRdb holds only in-frame clones, not every one. The sample holds fewer than 200,000 clones; roughly nine tenths are singletons and the top ten take 1.2% to 1.5%. The specimen was blood. Source of these receptors: a man aged 25-45 years in good health. CDR3s include the opening cysteine and the closing phenylalanine or tryptophan. The order of the fields is V gene, CDR3 length, CDR3 protein.

v_call: TRBV27
cdr3_length: 14
cdr3_aa: CASSLAGWADTQYF

v_call: TRBV7-8
cdr3_length: 21
cdr3_aa: CASSPRMLEGSPFSGANVLTF

v_call: TRBV24-1
cdr3_length: 13
cdr3_aa: CATSDRTSGELFF

v_call: TRBV11-3
cdr3_length: 14
cdr3_aa: CASSFPPGNYGYTF

v_call: TRBV15
cdr3_length: 12
cdr3_aa: CASGVGNQPQHF

v_call: TRBV27
cdr3_length: 17
cdr3_aa: CASSLTPPGTGGTEAFF

v_call: TRBV4-2
cdr3_length: 15
cdr3_aa: CASSQEQGGTYEQYF

v_call: TRBV28
cdr3_length: 16
cdr3_aa: CASSRAGGVSTDTQYF

v_call: TRBV27
cdr3_length: 13
cdr3_aa: CASSSGVGQPQHF

v_call: TRBV5-8
cdr3_length: 11
cdr3_aa: CASRFTDTQYF

v_call: TRBV12-3/TRBV12-4
cdr3_length: 13
cdr3_aa: CASSLLRAGELFF

v_call: TRBV6-6
cdr3_length: 13
cdr3_aa: CASIPGHLGEAFF

v_call: TRBV6-6
cdr3_length: 19
cdr3_aa: CASSPSDRGAFGFNEKLFF

v_call: TRBV11-2
cdr3_length: 13
cdr3_aa: CASSIGGVETQYF

v_call: TRBV9
cdr3_length: 13
cdr3_aa: CASSGAGNIEAFF

v_call: TRBV7-8
cdr3_length: 13
cdr3_aa: CASSPVRLYEQYF

v_call: TRBV11-2
cdr3_length: 13
cdr3_aa: CASTPPGGRTQYF

v_call: TRBV6-1
cdr3_length: 17
cdr3_aa: CASSESWRFSNTGELFF

v_call: TRBV30
cdr3_length: 15
cdr3_aa: CAWSATRDSPREQYF

v_call: TRBV19
cdr3_length: 18
cdr3_aa: CASSTRQALTYSNQPQHF

v_call: TRBV7-9
cdr3_length: 16
cdr3_aa: CASSSSGTDSNQPQHF

v_call: TRBV3-1/TRBV3-2
cdr3_length: 16
cdr3_aa: CASSLRQGWNTDTQYF

v_call: TRBV29-1
cdr3_length: 13
cdr3_aa: CSVGQGEVYEQYF

v_call: TRBV11-2
cdr3_length: 14
cdr3_aa: CASSLSVTHYGYTF

v_call: TRBV4-2
cdr3_length: 18
cdr3_aa: CASSPLSMTGESDQPQHF

v_call: TRBV5-6
cdr3_length: 16
cdr3_aa: CASSSGTGQTNEKLFF

v_call: TRBV5-4
cdr3_length: 13
cdr3_aa: CASSLAEAAEQYF

v_call: TRBV3-1/TRBV3-2
cdr3_length: 14
cdr3_aa: CASSGSWTGYGYTF

v_call: TRBV15
cdr3_length: 15
cdr3_aa: CATSRDGARKETQYF

v_call: TRBV29-1
cdr3_length: 16
cdr3_aa: CSVAGEGAGGTDTQYF

v_call: TRBV27
cdr3_length: 13
cdr3_aa: CASSFGWAYEQYF

v_call: TRBV23-1
cdr3_length: 13
cdr3_aa: CASSQSVYDGYTF

v_call: TRBV9
cdr3_length: 15
cdr3_aa: CASSVVGQGVNEQFF

v_call: TRBV5-1
cdr3_length: 13
cdr3_aa: CASSLGRFYGYTF

v_call: TRBV7-9
cdr3_length: 15
cdr3_aa: CASSSGLANQETQYF

v_call: TRBV15
cdr3_length: 15
cdr3_aa: CATSRDNRDIGGYTF